Listed below are T cell receptor beta chains from one sample, sequenced in a study of T-cell memory formation after mild COVID-19. TCRdb re-called the 5' RACE reads through MiXCR, storing one row per CDR3 protein. The data contain approximately 570,000 distinct CDR3 sequences, under 20% of them singletons. Sequencing was performed on PBMCs or a T cell subset sorted from them (not recorded which). These receptors all come from an adult woman who had mild COVID-19 (a few samples of this study predate the infection). Cell type and time point are not known. Each CDR3 is given with its conserved first and last residue. A D gene is named only where the DNA matches it firmly. A row's size may be missing; if present it is once, few, many or a size class.

v_gene	abundance	j_gene	d_gene	CDR3nt	CDR3aa
TRBV18	-	TRBJ1-3	TRBD1	TGTGCCAGCTCACCACTCGTCAGGGGGTCGCTTCGCTTCTCTGGAAACACCATATATTTT	CASSPLVRGSLRFSGNTIYF
TRBV6-5	many	TRBJ2-7	-	TGTGCCAGCACTAGGGGTATCGAGCAGTACTTC	CASTRGIEQYF
TRBV7-2	few	TRBJ1-1	-	TGTGCCAGCAGCTCCGACTGGCGGTTGAACACTGAAGCTTTCTTT	CASSSDWRLNTEAFF
TRBV4-1	-	TRBJ2-7	-	TGCGCCAGCAGCCAAGATGCAGGGCCACCCTACGAGCAGTACTTC	CASSQDAGPPYEQYF
TRBV5-1	-	TRBJ2-1	TRBD2	TGCGCCAGCAGCTCGCGACTAGCGGACTACAATGAGCAGTTATTC	CASSSRLADYNEQLF
TRBV15	few	TRBJ2-5	-	TGTGCCACCAGTGGGGGCCGACAAGAGACCCAGTACTTC	CATSGGRQETQYF
TRBV7-6	few	TRBJ2-5	-	TGTGCCAGCAGCCCCTACAAGGGTCAGTACTTC	CASSPYKGQYF
TRBV9	-	TRBJ1-5	-	TGTGCCAGCAGCGTAGTCTGTCAGCCCCAGCATTTT	CASSVVCQPQHF
TRBV5-6	-	TRBJ2-5	TRBD2	TGTGCCAGCAGCGGGACTAGCGGGAGCTCTGAGACCCAGTACTTC	CASSGTSGSSETQYF
TRBV4-1	-	TRBJ2-7	-	TGCGCCAGCAGCCAAGGGGTAGCACTGAGCTCCTACGAGCAGTACTTC	CASSQGVALSSYEQYF
TRBV5-4	-	TRBJ2-4	-	TGTGCCAGCAGCTTTGGGGGGCGAGGTTCCAAAAACATTCAGTACTTC	CASSFGGRGSKNIQYF
TRBV6-5	-	TRBJ1-2	-	TGTGCCACACACCCAGGACAGTTCTATGGCTACACCTTC	CATHPGQFYGYTF
TRBV20-1	-	TRBJ1-1	-	TGCAGTGCTCATAACCAGGGTACTGAAGCTTTCTTT	CSAHNQGTEAFF
TRBV20-1	few	TRBJ2-7	-	TGCAGTGCTAGAGATACAGGAGACGGCGAGCAGTACTTC	CSARDTGDGEQYF
TRBV29-1	few	TRBJ2-7	-	TGCAGCGTTGGTCCTAACGACGAGCAGTACTTC	CSVGPNDEQYF
TRBV9	few	TRBJ2-1	TRBD1	TGTGCCAGCAGCACGACAGGGGGCTATGATGAGCAGTTCTTC	CASSTTGGYDEQFF
TRBV28	few	TRBJ2-2	TRBD2	TGTGCCAGCAGGATATCCCCGGGAGGGCCGAACACCGGGGAGCTGTTTTTT	CASRISPGGPNTGELFF
TRBV12-3/TRBV12-4	-	TRBJ2-3	-	TGTGCCAGCAGTTTTGAAGTGAAGGTAGATACGCAGTATTTT	CASSFEVKVDTQYF
TRBV2	few	TRBJ1-4	-	TGTGCCTCGGCCCGTAAGCGTTATAATGAAAAACTGTTTTTT	CASARKRYNEKLFF
TRBV7-8	-	TRBJ1-4	-	TGTGCCAGCAGCCAACGAAAGGCAACTAATGAAAAACTGTTTTTT	CASSQRKATNEKLFF
TRBV12-3/TRBV12-4	-	TRBJ2-7	-	TGTGCCAGCAGCCAAAACAGGGTTGAGGACTACGAGCAGTACTTC	CASSQNRVEDYEQYF
TRBV27	few	TRBJ2-7	TRBD1	TGTGCCAGCAGTCCCTGGACAGGGACCTACGAGCAGTACTTC	CASSPWTGTYEQYF
TRBV10-3	-	TRBJ2-3	TRBD2	TGTGCCATCAGTGACGTGACTAGCGGAGATACGCAGTATTTT	CAISDVTSGDTQYF
TRBV2	few	TRBJ2-3	-	TGTGCCAGCAGTGAACAGAACACAGATACGCAGTATTTT	CASSEQNTDTQYF
TRBV4-1	few	TRBJ1-6	TRBD1	TGCGCCAGCAGCCAAGTGGGACAGCATTCACCCCTCCACTTT	CASSQVGQHSPLHF
TRBV3-1	-	TRBJ2-3	-	TGTGCCAGCAGCCACGTCGGAGGGAGCACAGATACGCAGTATTTT	CASSHVGGSTDTQYF
TRBV19	few	TRBJ2-1	TRBD2	TGTGCCAGTAGCTCCTACGTGGGGGGAGGGAATGAGCAGTTCTTC	CASSSYVGGGNEQFF
TRBV9	many	TRBJ2-7	TRBD1	TGTGCCAGCAGCGCGTCTTTGGGACAGGGGCACGAGCAGTACTTC	CASSASLGQGHEQYF
TRBV4-1	-	TRBJ1-6	-	TGCGCCAGCAGCCCGGTACGGCAGGGTCCCTCACCCCTCCACTTT	CASSPVRQGPSPLHF
TRBV15	few	TRBJ2-7	TRBD1	TGTGCCACCAGCAGAAAGGACAGGGCCGAGCAGTACTTC	CATSRKDRAEQYF
TRBV25-1	-	TRBJ1-1	TRBD1	TGTGCCAGCAAGGGACAGGAGAACACTGAAGCTTTCTTT	CASKGQENTEAFF
TRBV9	-	TRBJ1-2	TRBD1	TGTGCCAGCAGCGTCTCATCCCAGATTGGGTCAGGGGGCGTTGGTTTCGATGGCTACACCTTC	CASSVSSQIGSGGVGFDGYTF
TRBV20-1	-	TRBJ1-1	TRBD1	TGCAGTGCCAGACAGGGGACCACTGAAGCTTTCTTT	CSARQGTTEAFF
TRBV29-1	few	TRBJ2-7	TRBD2	TGCAGCGTGAGGTCCCTAGCGGGAGAGCAGTACTTC	CSVRSLAGEQYF
TRBV3-1	-	TRBJ2-3	TRBD1	TGTGCCAGCAGCCTTGGGGACAGGGCGGGCACAGATACGCAGTATTTT	CASSLGDRAGTDTQYF
TRBV18	-	TRBJ2-6	-	TGTGCCAGCTCACCGGCCGGGTACGACGTCCTGACTTTC	CASSPAGYDVLTF
TRBV3-1	few	TRBJ1-3	-	TGTGCCAGCAGCCAACCTAGACATGGTGGAAACACCATATATTTT	CASSQPRHGGNTIYF
TRBV5-4	few	TRBJ2-5	-	TGTGCCAGCAGTCAGGGGTCTAGCGAAGGAGAGACCCAGTACTTC	CASSQGSSEGETQYF
TRBV27	-	TRBJ1-2	-	TGTGCCAGCAGTTTATGGGGCCGTTCTGAACTCGGCTACACCTTC	CASSLWGRSELGYTF
TRBV5-8	-	TRBJ2-5	-	TGTGCCAGCAGCTTGGCCATGGGTGGAGCAGAGACCCAGTACTTC	CASSLAMGGAETQYF
TRBV4-1	-	TRBJ2-5	-	TGCGCCAGCAGCCAAGCGGGACGGAGAAACCAAGAGACCCAGTACTTC	CASSQAGRRNQETQYF
TRBV29-1	-	TRBJ1-1	TRBD1	TGCAGCGCCTGGACAGGGGCCACTGAAGCTTTCTTT	CSAWTGATEAFF
TRBV6-5	-	TRBJ2-7	TRBD1	TGTGCCAGCAGTTACACGGGACAGGGGGCCGAGCAGTACTTC	CASSYTGQGAEQYF
TRBV12-3/TRBV12-4	-	TRBJ1-5	-	TGTGCCAGCAGTTTATCGGGGCACAATCAGCCCCAGCATTTT	CASSLSGHNQPQHF
TRBV4-1	-	TRBJ2-5	TRBD2	TGCGCCAGCAGCCAAGATAGACTAGCGGGCTCGAAAGAGACCCAGTACTTC	CASSQDRLAGSKETQYF
TRBV24-1	-	TRBJ2-3	-	TGTGCCACCAGTGCCAATCCGCTGGTCCGGGGCACAGATACGCAGTATTTT	CATSANPLVRGTDTQYF
TRBV12-3/TRBV12-4	few	TRBJ1-4	-	TGTGCCAGCAGTTTTGGATTAACTAATGAAAAACTGTTTTTT	CASSFGLTNEKLFF
TRBV10-3	-	TRBJ1-1	-	TGTGCCATCAAGGGGTCAAACACTGAAGCTTTCTTT	CAIKGSNTEAFF
TRBV5-1	-	TRBJ1-1	-	TGCGCCAGCAGCTCCCGGGACCGCTCAGGCCCTGAAGCTTTCTTT	CASSSRDRSGPEAFF
TRBV12-3/TRBV12-4	-	TRBJ1-2	-	TGTGCCAGCAGTTTATCCCGTCATGGCTACACCTTC	CASSLSRHGYTF
TRBV11-2	-	TRBJ2-3	TRBD2	TGTGCCAGCAGCTTAATTGGCGGGGGGGCCATCCATACGCAGTATTTT	CASSLIGGGAIHTQYF
TRBV6-5	-	TRBJ1-2	-	TGTGCCAGCAGTTACTCCACCTCGTATGGCTACACCTTC	CASSYSTSYGYTF
TRBV4-1	few	TRBJ2-7	-	TGCGCCAGCAGCCAAGATCGAACGTTATCCTACGAGCAGTACTTC	CASSQDRTLSYEQYF
TRBV9	-	TRBJ2-6	-	TGTGCCAGCAGCGTGGGCTACCGGACCCCTTCTGGGGCCAACGTCCTGACTTTC	CASSVGYRTPSGANVLTF
TRBV2	few	TRBJ1-5	-	TGTGCCAGCAGTGAAAACAATTCGAAGAAACAGCCCCAGCATTTT	CASSENNSKKQPQHF
TRBV19	-	TRBJ2-7	TRBD2	TGTGCCAGTAGAGTTAGCGGGAGGTACGAGCAGTACTTC	CASRVSGRYEQYF
TRBV24-1	-	TRBJ2-6	TRBD1	TGTGCCACCAGTGATTTCCCCGGACAGGGTAATCCTGGGGCCAACGTCCTGACTTTC	CATSDFPGQGNPGANVLTF